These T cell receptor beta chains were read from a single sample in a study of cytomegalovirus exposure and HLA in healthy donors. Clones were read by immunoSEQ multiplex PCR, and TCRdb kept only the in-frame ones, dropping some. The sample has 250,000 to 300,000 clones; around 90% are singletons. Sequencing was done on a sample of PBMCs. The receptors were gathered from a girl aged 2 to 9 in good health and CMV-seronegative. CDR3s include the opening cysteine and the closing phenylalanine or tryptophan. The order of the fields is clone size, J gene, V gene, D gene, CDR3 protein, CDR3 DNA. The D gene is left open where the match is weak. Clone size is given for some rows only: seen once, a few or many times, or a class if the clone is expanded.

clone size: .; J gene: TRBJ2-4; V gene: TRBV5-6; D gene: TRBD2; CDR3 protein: CASSFGLAGGPENIQYF; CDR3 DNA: TGTGCCAGCAGCTTTGGACTAGCGGGGGGGCCGGAAAACATTCAGTACTTC
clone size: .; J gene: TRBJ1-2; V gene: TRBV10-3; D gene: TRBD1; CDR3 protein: CASTGGRGYTF; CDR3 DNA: TGTGCCTCCACAGGGGGTAGGGGCTACACCTTC
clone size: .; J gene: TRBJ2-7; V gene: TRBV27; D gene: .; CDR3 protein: CASSSHHSEQYF; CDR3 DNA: TGTGCCAGCAGTTCTCATCACTCCGAGCAGTACTTC
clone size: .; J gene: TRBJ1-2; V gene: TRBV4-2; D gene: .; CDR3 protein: CASSQRFGYGYTF; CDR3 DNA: TGTGCCAGCAGCCAACGGTTCGGCTATGGCTACACCTTC
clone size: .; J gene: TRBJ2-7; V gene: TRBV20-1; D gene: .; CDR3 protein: CSAPRGYEQYF; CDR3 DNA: TGCAGTGCTCCGCGAGGGTACGAGCAGTACTTC
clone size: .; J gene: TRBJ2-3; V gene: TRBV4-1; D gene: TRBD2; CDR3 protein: CASSPQLAGVTPDTQYF; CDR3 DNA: TGCGCCAGCAGCCCGCAACTAGCGGGAGTGACGCCAGATACGCAGTATTTT
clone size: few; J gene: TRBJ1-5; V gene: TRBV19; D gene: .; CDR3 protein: CASTSDSYQPQHF; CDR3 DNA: TGTGCCAGTACCTCGGACTCCTATCAGCCCCAGCATTTT
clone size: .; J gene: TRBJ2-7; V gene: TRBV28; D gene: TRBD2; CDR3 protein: CASSLIPGLAGGQNEQYF; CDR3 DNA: TGTGCCAGCAGCCTTATCCCGGGACTAGCGGGGGGGCAAAACGAGCAGTACTTC
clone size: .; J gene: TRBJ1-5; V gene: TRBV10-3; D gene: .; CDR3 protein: CAISGAPAGLGQPQHF; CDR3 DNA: TGTGCCATCAGTGGGGCTCCGGCAGGCCTCGGTCAGCCCCAGCATTTT
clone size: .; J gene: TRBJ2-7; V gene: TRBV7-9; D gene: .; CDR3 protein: CASSSGENYEQYF; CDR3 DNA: TGTGCCAGCAGCTCGGGGGAAAACTACGAGCAGTACTTC
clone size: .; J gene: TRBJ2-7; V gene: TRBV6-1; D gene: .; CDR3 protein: CAGGGPTDKDYEQYF; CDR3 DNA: TGTGCCGGGGGCGGGCCCACAGATAAAGACTACGAGCAGTACTTC
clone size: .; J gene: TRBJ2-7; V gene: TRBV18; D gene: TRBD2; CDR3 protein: CASSPRLLAGTYEQYF; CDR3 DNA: TGTGCCAGCTCACCACGTCTTTTAGCGGGGACGTACGAGCAGTACTTC
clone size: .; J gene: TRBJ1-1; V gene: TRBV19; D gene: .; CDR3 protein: CASSITGNTEAFF; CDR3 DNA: TGTGCCAGTAGTATAACGGGAAACACTGAAGCTTTCTTT
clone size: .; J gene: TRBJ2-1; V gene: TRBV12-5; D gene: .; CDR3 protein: CASGINEQFF; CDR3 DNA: TGTGCTAGTGGCATCAATGAGCAGTTCTTC
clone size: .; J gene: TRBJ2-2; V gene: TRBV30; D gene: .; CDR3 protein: CAWKAGVNTGELFF; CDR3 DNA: TGTGCCTGGAAAGCGGGTGTGAACACCGGGGAGCTGTTTTTT
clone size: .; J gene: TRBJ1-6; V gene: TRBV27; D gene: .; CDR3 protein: CATQGRGNSPLHF; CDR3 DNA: TGTGCCACCCAAGGTCGAGGTAATTCACCCCTCCACTTT
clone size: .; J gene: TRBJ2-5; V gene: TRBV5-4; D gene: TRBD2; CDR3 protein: CASSLRTSGRETQYF; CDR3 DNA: TGTGCCAGCAGCTTGCGGACTAGCGGGAGAGAGACCCAGTACTTC
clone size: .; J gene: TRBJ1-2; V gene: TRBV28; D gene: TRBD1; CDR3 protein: CASSLGTGDYGYTF; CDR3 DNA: TGTGCCAGCAGTTTGGGGACAGGGGACTATGGCTACACCTTC
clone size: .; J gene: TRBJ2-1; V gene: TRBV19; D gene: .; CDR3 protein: CASSAEGSYNEQFF; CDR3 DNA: TGTGCCAGTAGTGCGGAGGGCTCCTACAATGAGCAGTTCTTC
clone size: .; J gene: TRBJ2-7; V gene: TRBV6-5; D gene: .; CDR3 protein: CASRQGYEQYF; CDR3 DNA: TGTGCCAGCAGACAGGGATACGAGCAGTACTTC
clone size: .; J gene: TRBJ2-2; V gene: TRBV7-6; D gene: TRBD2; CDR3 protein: CASRTGTSGPLNTGELFF; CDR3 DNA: TGTGCCAGCAGAACCGGGACTAGCGGGCCCCTAAACACCGGGGAGCTGTTTTTT
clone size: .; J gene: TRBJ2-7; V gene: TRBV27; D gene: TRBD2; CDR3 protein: CASSLTLGLAGGPGYEQYF; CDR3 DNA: TGTGCCAGCAGTTTAACCCTGGGACTAGCGGGAGGGCCTGGCTACGAGCAGTACTTC
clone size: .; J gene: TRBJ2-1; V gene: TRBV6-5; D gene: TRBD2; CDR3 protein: CASSHWREGGDEQFF; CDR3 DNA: TGTGCCAGCAGCCACTGGCGGGAGGGAGGGGATGAGCAGTTCTTC
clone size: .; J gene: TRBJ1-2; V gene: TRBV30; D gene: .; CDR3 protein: CAWVDSRNYGYTF; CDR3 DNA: TGTGCCTGGGTCGACAGCCGAAACTATGGCTACACCTTC
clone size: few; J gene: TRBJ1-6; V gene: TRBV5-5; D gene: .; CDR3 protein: CASSLASSYNSPLHF; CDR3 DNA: TGTGCCAGCAGCTTGGCGAGCTCCTATAATTCACCCCTCCACTTT
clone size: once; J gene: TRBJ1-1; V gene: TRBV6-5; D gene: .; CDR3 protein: CASSYSERTEAFF; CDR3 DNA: TGTGCCAGCAGTTACTCGGAGAGGACTGAAGCTTTCTTT
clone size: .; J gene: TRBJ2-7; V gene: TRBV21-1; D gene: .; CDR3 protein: CASRGAETYEQYF; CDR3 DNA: TGTGCCAGCAGGGGGGCAGAGACCTACGAGCAGTACTTC
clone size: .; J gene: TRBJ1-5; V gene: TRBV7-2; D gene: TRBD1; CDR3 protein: CASSEGTGGNQPQHF; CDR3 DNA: TGTGCCAGCAGCGAGGGGACAGGGGGCAATCAGCCCCAGCATTTT
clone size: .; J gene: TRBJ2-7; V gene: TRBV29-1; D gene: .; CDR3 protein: CSVEWGPEQYF; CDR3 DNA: TGCAGCGTTGAATGGGGGCCCGAGCAGTACTTC
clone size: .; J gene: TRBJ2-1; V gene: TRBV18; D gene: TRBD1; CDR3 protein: CASSPPGQGPYNEQFF; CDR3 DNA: TGTGCCAGCTCACCACCGGGACAGGGCCCCTACAATGAGCAGTTCTTC
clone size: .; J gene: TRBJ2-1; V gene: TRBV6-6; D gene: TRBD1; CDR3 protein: CASSYLGQGVTNEQFF; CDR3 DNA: TGTGCCAGCAGTTACTTAGGACAGGGTGTGACGAATGAGCAGTTCTTC
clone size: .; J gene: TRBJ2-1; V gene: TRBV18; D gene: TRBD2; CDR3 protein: CASSPLAGTSYNEQFF; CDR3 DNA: TGTGCCAGCTCACCCTTAGCGGGCACCTCCTACAATGAGCAGTTCTTC
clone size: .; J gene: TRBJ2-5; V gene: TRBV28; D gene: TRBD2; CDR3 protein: CASSPVAGGPVGTQYF; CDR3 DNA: TGTGCCAGCAGTCCGGTAGCGGGGGGCCCAGTAGGGACCCAGTACTTC
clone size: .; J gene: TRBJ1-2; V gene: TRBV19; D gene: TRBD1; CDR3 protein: CANKEGATYGYTF; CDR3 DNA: TGTGCCAATAAGGAGGGGGCGACCTATGGCTACACCTTC
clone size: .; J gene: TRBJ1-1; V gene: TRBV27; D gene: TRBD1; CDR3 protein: CASIGTGATEAFF; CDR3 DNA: TGTGCCAGCATCGGGACAGGGGCCACTGAAGCTTTCTTT
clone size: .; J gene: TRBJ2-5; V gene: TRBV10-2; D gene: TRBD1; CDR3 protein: CASKDRIEETQYF; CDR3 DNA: TGCGCCAGCAAGGACAGGATTGAAGAGACCCAGTACTTC
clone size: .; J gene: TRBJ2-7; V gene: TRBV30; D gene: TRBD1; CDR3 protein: CASTGNADEQYF; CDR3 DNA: TGTGCCTCGACAGGGAATGCGGACGAGCAGTACTTC
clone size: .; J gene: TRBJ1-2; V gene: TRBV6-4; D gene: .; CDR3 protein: CASSANNYGYTF; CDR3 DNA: TGTGCCAGCAGTGCAAATAACTATGGCTACACCTTC
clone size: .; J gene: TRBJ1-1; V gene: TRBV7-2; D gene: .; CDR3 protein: CASSPGQNTEAFF; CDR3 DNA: TGTGCCAGCAGCCCTGGACAGAACACTGAAGCTTTCTTT
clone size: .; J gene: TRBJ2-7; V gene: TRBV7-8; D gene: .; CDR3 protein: CACGNRQGGAGAYEQYF; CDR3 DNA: TGTGCCTGCGGAAATCGGCAGGGGGGCGCGGGCGCATACGAGCAGTACTTC
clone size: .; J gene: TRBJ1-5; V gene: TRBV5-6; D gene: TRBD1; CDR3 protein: CASSLGRGQGSNQPQHF; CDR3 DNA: TGTGCCAGCAGCTTGGGGCGGGGACAGGGTAGCAATCAGCCCCAGCATTTT
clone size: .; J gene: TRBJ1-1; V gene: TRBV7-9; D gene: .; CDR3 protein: CASFYTGNTEAFF; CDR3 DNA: TGTGCCAGCTTTTATACAGGGAACACTGAAGCTTTCTTT
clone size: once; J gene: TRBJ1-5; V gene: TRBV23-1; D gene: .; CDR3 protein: CASSRGRGQPQHF; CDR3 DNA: TGCGCCAGCAGTCGCGGAAGGGGACAGCCCCAGCATTTT
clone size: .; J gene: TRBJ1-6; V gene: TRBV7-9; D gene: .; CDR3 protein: CASSFRQGDHSPLHF; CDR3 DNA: TGTGCCAGCAGCTTCCGGCAAGGGGATCATTCACCCCTCCACTTT
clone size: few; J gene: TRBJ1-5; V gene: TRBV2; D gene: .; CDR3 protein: CASTQDSANQPQHF; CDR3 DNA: TGTGCCAGCACTCAAGACAGTGCCAATCAGCCCCAGCATTTT
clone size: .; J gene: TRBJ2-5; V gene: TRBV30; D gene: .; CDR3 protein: CAWGPTQETQYF; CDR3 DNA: TGTGCCTGGGGTCCTACCCAAGAGACCCAGTACTTC
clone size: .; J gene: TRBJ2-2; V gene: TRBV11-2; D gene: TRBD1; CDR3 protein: CASSLGRTGGTGELFF; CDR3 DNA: TGTGCCAGCAGCTTAGGGAGGACAGGGGGCACCGGGGAGCTGTTTTTT
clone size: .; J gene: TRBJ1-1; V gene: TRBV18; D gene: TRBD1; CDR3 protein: CASSSYTTGENTEAFF; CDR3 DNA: TGTGCCAGCTCATCCTACACTACAGGGGAAAACACTGAAGCTTTCTTT
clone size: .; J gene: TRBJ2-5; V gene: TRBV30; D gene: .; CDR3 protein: CAWINEEDTQYF; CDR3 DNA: TGTGCCTGGATAAACGAGGAGGATACCCAGTACTTC
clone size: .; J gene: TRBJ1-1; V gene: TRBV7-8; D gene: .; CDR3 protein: CASSLAERETAFF; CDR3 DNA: TGTGCCAGCAGCTTAGCGGAGAGGGAGACGGCTTTCTTT
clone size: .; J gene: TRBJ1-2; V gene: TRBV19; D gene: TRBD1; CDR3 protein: CASSMGEGAKNYGYTF; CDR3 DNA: TGTGCCAGTAGTATGGGAGAGGGGGCAAAGAACTATGGCTACACCTTC
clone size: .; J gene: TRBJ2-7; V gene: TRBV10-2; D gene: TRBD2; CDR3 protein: CASSESRTSGAYEQYF; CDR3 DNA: TGCGCCAGCAGTGAGTCCCGGACTAGCGGAGCCTACGAGCAGTACTTC
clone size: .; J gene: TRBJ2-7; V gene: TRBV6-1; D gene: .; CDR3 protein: CASSEAERGKGTYEQYF; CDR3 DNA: TGTGCCAGCAGTGAAGCTGAAAGGGGGAAAGGAACCTACGAGCAGTACTTC
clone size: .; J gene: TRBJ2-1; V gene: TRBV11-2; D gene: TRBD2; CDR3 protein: CASRPRWASGATYNEQFF; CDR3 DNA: TGTGCCAGCAGACCCAGATGGGCTAGCGGGGCAACCTACAATGAGCAGTTCTTC